This TCR beta chain was retrieved from a study of CD8 T cells in ankylosing spondylitis (dated by TCRdb to about 2017). Background for the entire study: To find TCR variants linked to disease, the study profiled T cell receptor beta repertoires in ankylosing spondylitis patients and healthy donors. Samples of peripheral blood were taken, and for ankylosing spondylitis patients, synovial fluid was collected as well. The full study cohort was made up of 25 ankylosing spondylitis patients and roughly 100 healthy donors. Broader findings and caveats from the paper: The disease-linked clones were reported to be significantly enriched in matched synovial fluid samples from ankylosing spondylitis patients. A TCR beta motif made up of 7 to 9 highly homologous amino acid variants appeared to be characteristic of blood from ankylosing spondylitis patients. The disease-linked clones had a CD8+ phenotype and were found at relatively low frequencies in peripheral blood. Some motif variants had previously been reported in the synovial fluid and blood of reactive arthritis patients, which suggests shared mechanisms of disease initiation.

The reads were generated on an Illumina HiSeq 2500. TCR beta libraries were prepared by quantitative 5'-RACE with molecular barcodes. The authors' analysis ran thus. Disease-linked TCR variants were identified with a new computational method built on a probabilistic model of VDJ rearrangement. Starting from the raw public reads, TCRdb applied fastp trimming at Q25, assembled clones with MiXCR and retained in-frame beta chains. CDR3 protein duplicates are merged, each entry listing the most common genes and DNA. The V and J calls shown here were made by TCRdb, not taken from the authors' results. The sample data list 35,000 to 50,000 distinct CDR3 sequences, and less than 4% of these were observed just once. 2.5% to 3% of the sample goes to the ten largest clones. This clonotype was seen many times. The antigen it binds to is not known. No base quality information exists; no much larger clone differs at one position.

The sequenced sample was blood, either unsorted or a sorted T cell fraction (not recorded which). The receptor was derived from a male donor with ankylosing spondylitis or in good health (not recorded which).

The CDR3 sequence is CASSPGQGSRVTGELFF. The DNA sequence is given as TGTGCCAGCAGCCCGGGACAGGGGTCTCGGGTGACCGGGGAGCTGTTTTTT. The chain was built from TRBV9 and TRBJ2-2; 10 junctional bases match TRBD1. The CDR3, from cysteine to phenylalanine, totals 17 residues. CDR3 DNA is the only sequence kept; it has 51 bases, read in frame from the first base. CDR1 and CDR2 are drawn from the germline V gene: SGDLS, YYNGEE. Germline trimming: 4 bases from V, 5 bases from J; junction bases outside gene matches: 11.